This T cell receptor beta chain appears in the sequencing data of a study of cytomegalovirus exposure and HLA in healthy donors. CDR3 length equals 17 residues. Looked up from germline, CDR1 is SGHAT and CDR2 is FQNNGV. V lost 5 bases and J lost 3, with 22 bases in between. The primer mix had 60 Vbeta and 13 Jbeta primers. Sequencing was performed with immunoSEQ multiplex PCR; in TCRdb, only in-frame clones are kept and a portion is missing. This sample yields over 100,000 clones, of which about 61% are seen a single time; 2% to 3% belongs to the top ten. The TCR sequence derives from a woman in her forties in good health and CMV-seronegative. The V call is TRBV11-2, the J call TRBJ2-5, with D maybe TRBD2 (6 bases). Sequencing used PBMCs. In DNA, the CDR3 is TGTGCCAGCAGCCCCAGATTCGGGGCAGGGAGGAAAGAGACCCAGTACTTC. It is translated as CASSPRFGAGRKETQYF.